This TCR beta chain derives from a study of monozygotic twins with inflammatory bowel disease. The CDR3 runs 17 residues. CDR1 is LGHDT and CDR2 is YNNKEL in the germline V gene (reference sequence). TCRdb reprocessed the 5' RACE reads and keeps a single row for each CDR3 protein, giving no DNA. The data include approximately 160,000 distinct CDR3 sequences; the top ten clones carry 2.8%. The TCR comes from a human donor with ulcerative colitis or Crohn's disease, or a healthy co-twin of an affected twin (not recorded which). The material sequenced was blood. J is TRBJ2-5 and V is TRBV3-1; TCRdb designates TRBD2, a call that cannot be tested without DNA. The CDR3 reads CASSPPRLAGVSKTQYF.